The clone carrying this T cell receptor beta chain was detected a few times. Unmatched junction bases numbered 4, after V lost 3 bases and J lost 3 bases. Germline lookup yields CDR1 KGHSH and CDR2 LQKENI. The length of the CDR3 is 14 residues. The repertoire was sequenced with immunoSEQ multiplex PCR; TCRdb's copy has only in-frame clones and lacks some. This table holds 200,000 to 250,000 clones, around nine tenths found once. The entry originates in a study of blood T cell repertoires in COVID-19. Across the study: From the United States, Italy and Spain came samples of acute and convalescent COVID-19.

The chain has TRBV18 and TRBJ1-2, with 7 positions matching TRBD1. The receptor comes from a woman between 55 and 75 years old who had recovered from COVID-19. The specimen was peripheral blood. CDR3 sequence: CASSPTDRDYGYTF. The CDR3 region has the DNA TGTGCCAGCTCACCTACAGACAGGGACTATGGCTACACCTTC.